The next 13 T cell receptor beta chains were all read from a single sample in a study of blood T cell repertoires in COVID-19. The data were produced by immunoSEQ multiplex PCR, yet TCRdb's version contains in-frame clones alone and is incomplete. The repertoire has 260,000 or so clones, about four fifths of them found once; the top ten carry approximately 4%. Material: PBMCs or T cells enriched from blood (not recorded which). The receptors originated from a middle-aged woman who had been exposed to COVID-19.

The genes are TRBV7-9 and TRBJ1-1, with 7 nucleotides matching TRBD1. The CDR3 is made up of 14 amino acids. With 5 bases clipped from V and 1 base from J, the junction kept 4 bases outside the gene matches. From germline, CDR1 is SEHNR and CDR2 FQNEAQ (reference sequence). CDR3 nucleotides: TGTGCCAGCAGCGTAGACAGGGAGAACACTGAAGCTTTCTTT. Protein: CASSVDRENTEAFF.

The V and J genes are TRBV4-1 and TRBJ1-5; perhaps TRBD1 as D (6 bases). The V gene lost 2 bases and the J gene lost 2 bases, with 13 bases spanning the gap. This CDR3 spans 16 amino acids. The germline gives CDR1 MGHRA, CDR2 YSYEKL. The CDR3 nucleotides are TGCGCCAGCAGCCAATCCCAGGGGTTCGGCAATCAGCCCCAGCATTTT. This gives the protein CASSQSQGFGNQPQHF.

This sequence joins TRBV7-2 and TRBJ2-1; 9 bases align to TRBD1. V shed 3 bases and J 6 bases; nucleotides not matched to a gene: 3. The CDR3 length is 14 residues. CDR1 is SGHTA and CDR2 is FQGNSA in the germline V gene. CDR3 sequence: CASSFQDRGNEQFF. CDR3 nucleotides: TGTGCCAGCAGCTTTCAGGACAGGGGCAATGAGCAGTTCTTC.

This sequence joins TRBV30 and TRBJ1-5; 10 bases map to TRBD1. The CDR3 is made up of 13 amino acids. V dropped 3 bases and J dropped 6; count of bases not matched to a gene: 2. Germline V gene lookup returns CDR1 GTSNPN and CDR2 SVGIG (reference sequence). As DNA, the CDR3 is TGTGCCTGGAGGGGGGACAGGGGTCAGCCCCAGCATTTT. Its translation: CAWRGDRGQPQHF.

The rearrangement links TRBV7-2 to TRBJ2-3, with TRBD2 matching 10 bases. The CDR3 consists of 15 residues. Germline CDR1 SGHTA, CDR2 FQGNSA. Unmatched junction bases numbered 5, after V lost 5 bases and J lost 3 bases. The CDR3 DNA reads TGTGCCAGCAGCCCTAGCGGGGGACGGACAGATACGCAGTATTTT. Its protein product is CASSPSGGRTDTQYF.

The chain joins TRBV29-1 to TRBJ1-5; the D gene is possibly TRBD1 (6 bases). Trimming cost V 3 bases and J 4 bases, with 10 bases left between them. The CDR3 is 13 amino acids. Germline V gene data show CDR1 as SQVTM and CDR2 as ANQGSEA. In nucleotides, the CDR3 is TGCAGCGTTGATTTGGGGGCAAATCAGCCCCAGCATTTT. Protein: CSVDLGANQPQHF.

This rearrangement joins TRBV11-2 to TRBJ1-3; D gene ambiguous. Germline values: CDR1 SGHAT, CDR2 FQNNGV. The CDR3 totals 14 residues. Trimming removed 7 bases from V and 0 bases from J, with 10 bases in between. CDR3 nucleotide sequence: TGTGCCAGCACCCTATCCCACTCTGGAAACACCATATATTTT. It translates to CASTLSHSGNTIYF.

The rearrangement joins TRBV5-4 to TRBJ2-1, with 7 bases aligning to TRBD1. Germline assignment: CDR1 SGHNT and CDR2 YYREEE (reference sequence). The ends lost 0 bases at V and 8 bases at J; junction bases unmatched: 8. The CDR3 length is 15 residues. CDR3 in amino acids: CASSLGLQGFDEQFF. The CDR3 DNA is TGTGCCAGCAGCTTGGGACTACAGGGGTTCGATGAGCAGTTCTTC.

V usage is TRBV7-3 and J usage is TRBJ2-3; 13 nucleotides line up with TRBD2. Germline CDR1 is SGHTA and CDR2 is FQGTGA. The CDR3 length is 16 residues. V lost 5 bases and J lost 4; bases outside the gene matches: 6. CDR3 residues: CASSLRLAGGSDTQYF. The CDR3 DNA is TGTGCCAGCAGCCTCCGACTAGCGGGGGGATCAGATACGCAGTATTTT.

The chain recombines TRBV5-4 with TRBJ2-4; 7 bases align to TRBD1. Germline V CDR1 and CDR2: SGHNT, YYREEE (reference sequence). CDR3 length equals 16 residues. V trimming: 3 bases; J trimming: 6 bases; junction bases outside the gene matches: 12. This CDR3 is CASSSKTGRVGNIQYF. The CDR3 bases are TGTGCCAGCAGCTCCAAGACAGGGCGGGTAGGAAACATTCAGTACTTC.

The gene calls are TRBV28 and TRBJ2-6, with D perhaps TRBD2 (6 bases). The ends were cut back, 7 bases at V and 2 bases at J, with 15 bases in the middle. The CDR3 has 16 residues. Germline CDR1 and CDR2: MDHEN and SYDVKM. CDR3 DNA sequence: TGTGCCAGCATCACGCGGTCGGGGGCTGGGGCCAACGTCCTGACTTTC. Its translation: CASITRSGAGANVLTF.

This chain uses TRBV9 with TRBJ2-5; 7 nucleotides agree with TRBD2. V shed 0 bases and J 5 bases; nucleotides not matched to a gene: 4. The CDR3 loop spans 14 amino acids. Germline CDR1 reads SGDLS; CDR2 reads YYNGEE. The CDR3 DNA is TGTGCCAGCAGCGTAGGCGGGGGAATTGAGACCCAGTACTTC. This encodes CASSVGGGIETQYF.

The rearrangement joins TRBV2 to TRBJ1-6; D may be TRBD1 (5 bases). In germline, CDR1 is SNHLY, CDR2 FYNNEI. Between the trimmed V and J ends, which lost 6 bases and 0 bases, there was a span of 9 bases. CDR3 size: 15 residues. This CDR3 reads CASRTEYSYNSPLHF. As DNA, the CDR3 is TGTGCCAGCAGGACAGAATACTCCTATAATTCACCCCTCCACTTT.